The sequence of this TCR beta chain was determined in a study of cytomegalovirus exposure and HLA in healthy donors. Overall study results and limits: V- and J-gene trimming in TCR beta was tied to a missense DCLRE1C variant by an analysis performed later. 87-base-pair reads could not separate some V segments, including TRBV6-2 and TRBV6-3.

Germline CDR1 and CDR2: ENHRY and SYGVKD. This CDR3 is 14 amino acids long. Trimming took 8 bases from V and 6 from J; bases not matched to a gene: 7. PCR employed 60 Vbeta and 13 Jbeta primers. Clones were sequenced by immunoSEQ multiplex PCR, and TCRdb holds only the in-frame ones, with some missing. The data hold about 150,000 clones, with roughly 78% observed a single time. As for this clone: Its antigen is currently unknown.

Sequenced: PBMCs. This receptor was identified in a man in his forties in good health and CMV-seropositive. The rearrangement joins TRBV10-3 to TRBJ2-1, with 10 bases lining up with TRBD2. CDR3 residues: CAIGEREGGNEQFF. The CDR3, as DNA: TGTGCCATCGGGGAGCGGGAGGGTGGCAATGAGCAGTTCTTC.